The rows below give T cell receptor beta chains drawn from one sample of a study of shared T cell receptors in the human thymus. Using immunoSEQ multiplex PCR, the repertoire was profiled, and TCRdb retains in-frame clones only, with some absent. Among around 730,000 clones, 80% to 90% were seen once, and the ten largest hold 0.0095% to 0.011%. This same sample was also part of a study on human thymus T cells.

Input material: thymocytes. These receptors originate from a girl less than two years old with a congenital heart defect. CDR3s include the opening cysteine and the closing phenylalanine or tryptophan. Each record gives: D gene, J gene, CDR3 length, V gene, clone size, CDR3 DNA, CDR3 protein. A D gene is named only where the DNA matches it firmly. Size values are once, few and many counts, or a class for expanded clones, and some rows have none.

d_call: NA; j_call: TRBJ1-1; cdr3_length: 13; v_call: TRBV5-1; clone_size: NA; cdr3_nt: TGCGCCAGCAGCTTGAGCCCGAACACTGAAGCTTTCTTT; cdr3_aa: CASSLSPNTEAFF
d_call: NA; j_call: TRBJ1-1; cdr3_length: 11; v_call: TRBV6-1; clone_size: NA; cdr3_nt: TGTGCCACGTACGAACAGGGCCAAGCTTTCTTT; cdr3_aa: CATYEQGQAFF
d_call: NA; j_call: TRBJ1-2; cdr3_length: 16; v_call: TRBV6-5; clone_size: once; cdr3_nt: TGTGCCAGCAGTTACTCGGTGGGCGGGGGGAACTATGGCTACACCTTC; cdr3_aa: CASSYSVGGGNYGYTF
d_call: NA; j_call: TRBJ2-3; cdr3_length: 13; v_call: TRBV27; clone_size: NA; cdr3_nt: TGTGCCAGCAGCCCCAGGGGCACAGATACGCAGTATTTT; cdr3_aa: CASSPRGTDTQYF
d_call: NA; j_call: TRBJ2-1; cdr3_length: 15; v_call: TRBV12-5; clone_size: NA; cdr3_nt: TGTGCTAGTGGGTCAGGGGATCGCTCCTACAATGAGCAGTTCTTC; cdr3_aa: CASGSGDRSYNEQFF
d_call: NA; j_call: TRBJ2-1; cdr3_length: 17; v_call: TRBV7-2; clone_size: NA; cdr3_nt: TGTGCCAGCAGCAAAGCGGTATGGGACTCCGCCCAGGATGAGCAGTTCTTC; cdr3_aa: CASSKAVWDSAQDEQFF
d_call: NA; j_call: TRBJ1-2; cdr3_length: 14; v_call: TRBV5-1; clone_size: NA; cdr3_nt: TGCGCCAGCAGCTTGGCCGGGGGTCGATTTGGCTACACCTTC; cdr3_aa: CASSLAGGRFGYTF
d_call: NA; j_call: TRBJ2-1; cdr3_length: 16; v_call: TRBV27; clone_size: NA; cdr3_nt: TGTGCCAGCAGCACTCCCCAACCCAATACCTACAATGAGCAGTTCTTC; cdr3_aa: CASSTPQPNTYNEQFF
d_call: TRBD1; j_call: TRBJ1-1; cdr3_length: 18; v_call: TRBV19; clone_size: NA; cdr3_nt: TGTGCCAGTACTGTGCCGGGGACAGAGCCCTATAAGGACACTGAAGCTTTCTTT; cdr3_aa: CASTVPGTEPYKDTEAFF
d_call: NA; j_call: TRBJ1-3; cdr3_length: 17; v_call: TRBV21-1; clone_size: few; cdr3_nt: TGTGCCAGCAGCCTAAGAGTGAGGACAGGGTATGGGGACACCATATATTTT; cdr3_aa: CASSLRVRTGYGDTIYF
d_call: NA; j_call: TRBJ1-6; cdr3_length: 15; v_call: TRBV30; clone_size: NA; cdr3_nt: TGTGCCTGGAGTGTACCCCCAGGGGATAATTCACCCCTCCACTTT; cdr3_aa: CAWSVPPGDNSPLHF
d_call: NA; j_call: TRBJ1-1; cdr3_length: 12; v_call: TRBV5-6; clone_size: once; cdr3_nt: TGTGCCAGCAGCTCCAGGACAGCCGGGGCTTTCTTT; cdr3_aa: CASSSRTAGAFF
d_call: TRBD1; j_call: TRBJ1-1; cdr3_length: 22; v_call: TRBV4-3; clone_size: NA; cdr3_nt: TGCGCCAGCAGCCAAGTTGGGGGACAGGGCCATCATCCTACAACCTTGAACACTGAAGCTTTCTTT; cdr3_aa: CASSQVGGQGHHPTTLNTEAFF
d_call: NA; j_call: TRBJ2-1; cdr3_length: 18; v_call: TRBV7-6; clone_size: NA; cdr3_nt: TGTGCCAGCAGTCGACCCCGGGACAAGACGAACTCCTACAATGAGCAGTTCTTC; cdr3_aa: CASSRPRDKTNSYNEQFF
d_call: TRBD1; j_call: TRBJ1-6; cdr3_length: 18; v_call: TRBV12-5; clone_size: NA; cdr3_nt: TGTGCTAGTGGTTTTATTCAACAGGGGAGTCTCATTTATTCACCCCTCCACTTT; cdr3_aa: CASGFIQQGSLIYSPLHF
d_call: NA; j_call: TRBJ1-2; cdr3_length: 20; v_call: TRBV10-2; clone_size: NA; cdr3_nt: TGCGCCAGCGCAACTCTTCGATTCAGGGTACCTTCCCCCCTCAACTATGGCTACACCTTC; cdr3_aa: CASATLRFRVPSPLNYGYTF
d_call: NA; j_call: TRBJ2-5; cdr3_length: 12; v_call: TRBV5-1; clone_size: NA; cdr3_nt: TGCGCCAGCAGCCCAGATACGACAGCCCAGTACTTC; cdr3_aa: CASSPDTTAQYF
d_call: TRBD2; j_call: TRBJ2-2; cdr3_length: 17; v_call: TRBV14; clone_size: NA; cdr3_nt: TGTGCCAGCAGCCAAGATCGGGGGGGCTGGTACACCGGGGAGCTGTTTTTT; cdr3_aa: CASSQDRGGWYTGELFF
d_call: NA; j_call: TRBJ2-1; cdr3_length: 15; v_call: TRBV9; clone_size: NA; cdr3_nt: TGTGCCAGCAGCCTTCGGGTGAGCTCCTACAATGAGCAGTTCTTC; cdr3_aa: CASSLRVSSYNEQFF
d_call: NA; j_call: TRBJ2-7; cdr3_length: 15; v_call: TRBV25-1; clone_size: once; cdr3_nt: TGTGCCAGCAGTGAAAGCGGGCCTAAACCCTACGAGCAGTACTTC; cdr3_aa: CASSESGPKPYEQYF
d_call: NA; j_call: TRBJ2-7; cdr3_length: 15; v_call: TRBV15; clone_size: NA; cdr3_nt: TGTGCCACCAGCAGAGGGGGGGGCAGACCCTACGAGCAGTACTTC; cdr3_aa: CATSRGGGRPYEQYF
d_call: NA; j_call: TRBJ1-3; cdr3_length: 16; v_call: TRBV18; clone_size: NA; cdr3_nt: TGTGCCAGCTCACCCTGCGAGGGAATGGGTGGAAACACCATATATTTT; cdr3_aa: CASSPCEGMGGNTIYF
d_call: NA; j_call: TRBJ1-3; cdr3_length: 16; v_call: TRBV9; clone_size: NA; cdr3_nt: TGTGCCAGCAGCGTAGGTGGGGCTCGGTATGGAAACACCATATATTTT; cdr3_aa: CASSVGGARYGNTIYF